This T cell receptor beta chain was identified in a study of beta chain features in type 1 diabetes (dated by TCRdb to the late 2010s). About the investigation overall: Mean age, gender distribution, total cell number and subset yield did not differ between patients and healthy donors. Across all samples, some 99 million sorted cells were examined, and cell number per subset correlated strongly with RNA yield. In the study, recently diagnosed type 1 diabetes patients and matched healthy donors were compared on the TCRB repertoires of their sorted circulating CD4+ T cell subsets. Regulatory and stem cell-like memory subsets were obtained from only 8 patients and about eight healthy donors, while naive and central memory subsets were obtained from all 28 donors. Overall study outcomes, separate from this receptor: Because the HLA sub-analyses included only small numbers of individuals, any influence of HLA type on TCRB rearrangement was left unresolved. PCR might favor shorter templates, but patient and control samples were amplified and corrected together, so any skew would affect both groups equally. Because cDNA was sequenced instead of genomic DNA, activated cells with high expression could be over-represented, although the groups did not differ in activation or CD3 levels. Naive, central memory and regulatory TCRB repertoires appeared to be more similar among patients than among healthy donors. At VDJ recombination sites, patients with type 1 diabetes made fewer insertions and deleted more nucleotides, a pattern implying thymic rearrangement abnormalities. A moderate but significant shortening of TCRB CDR3 length was observed in type 1 diabetes patients in all four CD4+ subsets.

The germline V gene sets CDR1 to SQVTM and CDR2 to ANQGSEA. V lost 6 bases and J lost 10 bases, and the count of bases not matched to a germline gene is 8. Spanning cysteine to phenylalanine, the CDR3 consists of 14 amino acids. Of all the DNA, just the CDR3 is kept, 42 bases in frame from base 1. The entire amount of isolated RNA was reverse transcribed using the High Capacity cDNA Reverse Transcription Kit, so the sequenced TCRB transcripts were expressed ones. Deep immunoSEQ sequencing was applied to naive, central memory and regulatory T cell samples, giving an average of around 3.8 million total reads per sample. After sorted cells were lysed in RLT buffer, RNA was extracted with DNase-treated RNeasy Micro or Mini kits, with the choice depending on cell number. Each cell subset was processed separately to prevent cross-contamination, with patient and healthy donor samples processed together. Using the immunoSEQ multiplex PCR, TCRB sequences were amplified from cDNA into 87-bp fragments spanning the CDR3 region. Sequencing of the amplicons was done on the Illumina HiSeq platform. The study's own analysis went as follows. PCR bias was corrected computationally using synthetic template baselines, and reads within Hamming distance 2 were collapsed, with unmergeable singletons discarded. By aligning reads against IMGT, V, D and J genes, CDR3 length, and insertions or deletions at six rearrangement sites were assigned. Within each subset, clonotype counts were normalized to sorted cell number, and only after that were true diversity and Gini coefficients computed with the tcR R package. Repertoire sharing was quantified using the overlap coefficient calculated on TCRB nucleotide sequences. TCRdb obtained this table from immuneACCESS and retained in-frame rearrangements with V and J assigned. These tables miss some clones; where compared with another copy, unresolved V genes account for less than half of the shortfall, and the remainder is unexplained. The DNA was the basis for D and trimming; V, J and clone size are from that table. The sample yields around 200,000 clones; more than 10% were counted once. The top ten clonotypes cover about 0.59% of the sample.

Each donor gave one peripheral blood draw, averaging approximately 110 mL, which was collected into heparinised tubes. Naive, central memory, regulatory and stem cell-like memory CD4+ T cells were sorted on a BD FACSAria II using a panel including CD45RO, CCR7, CD25, CD127, CD95 and CD27. A purity above 95% was achieved for all sorted populations. Right away, PBMCs were isolated by Lymphoprep density gradient centrifugation and were stained directly, with no culture step. Samples were stained and sorted in pairs, with one healthy donor and one patient per experiment, so that batch effects were minimized. This clone was detected ten times or more. The specificity of this receptor is unknown. Base qualities are not recorded, but no much larger clone differs from it by a single base.

Sequencing was done on a sample of central memory CD4+ T cells from blood. The sequence derives from a woman aged 18 to 35 in good health. The chain is made from TRBV29-1 and TRBJ2-1, with 14 bases in between that match TRBD2. The nucleotide sequence reads as follows: TGCAGCGTCAGGACTAGCGGGAGGATCGGGGAGCAGTTCTTC. This encodes CSVRTSGRIGEQFF.